These T cell receptor beta chains were read from a single sample in a study of EBV T-cell therapy then PD-1 blockade in nasopharyngeal carcinoma. The antigens of these receptors remain unknown. Generated by immunoSEQ multiplex PCR, the TCRdb table keeps only in-frame clones and is missing some. The sample records roughly 16,000 clones, over 80% being singletons. Specimen: CD8+ T cells from blood, collected at day 0 from a patient whose treatment included autologous EBV-specific T cells and nivolumab. Receptor source: a man aged 40-49 years with nasopharyngeal carcinoma. Both conserved end residues are part of each CDR3. D genes are given only for firm matches. A clone size is listed for some rows: how often the clone was seen (once, few, many), or a class if it is expanded.

>NA|TRBJ2-4|NA|TRBV7-9|11
TGTGCCAGCAGCTTAAACATCATTCAGTACTTC
CASSLNIIQYF
>medium-sized|TRBJ2-3|NA|TRBV28|14
TGTGCCAGCAGTTTACTAGTCGGGGCAGATACGCAGTATTTT
CASSLLVGADTQYF
>NA|TRBJ2-3|TRBD1|TRBV7-9|16
TGTGCCAGCAGCCCGGGGACAGTCTTACGCACAGATACGCAGTATTTT
CASSPGTVLRTDTQYF
>NA|TRBJ2-3|NA|TRBV24-1|19
TGTGCCACCAGTGATTTAAAAGATAAGGTCGACAGTCGCACAGATACGCAGTATTTT
CATSDLKDKVDSRTDTQYF
>NA|TRBJ1-1|NA|TRBV10-3|12
TGTGCCGGCGGGGGGCTGAACACTGAAGCTTTCTTT
CAGGGLNTEAFF
>NA|TRBJ2-7|NA|TRBV13|12
TGTGCCAGCAGCTTAGTGGTGGGCGAGCAGTACTTC
CASSLVVGEQYF
>NA|TRBJ1-1|NA|TRBV7-8|13
TGTGCCAGCAGCGGCCTCCTGGGGACTGAAGCTTTCTTT
CASSGLLGTEAFF
>NA|TRBJ2-5|NA|TRBV13|15
TGTGCCAGCAGTTTTGATGGGAGCCTGCAAGAGACCCAGTACTTC
CASSFDGSLQETQYF
>NA|TRBJ2-3|NA|TRBV6-4|15
TGTGCCAGCAGTGACTCGGGGGGGGCCACAGATACGCAGTATTTT
CASSDSGGATDTQYF
>once|TRBJ2-4|NA|TRBV21-1|17
TGTGCCAGCAGCAAAGCGCTGGGACACGTAGCCAAAAACATTCAGTACTTC
CASSKALGHVAKNIQYF
>NA|TRBJ2-3|TRBD2|TRBV5-4|15
TGTGCCAGCAGCCTGGTAGCGGGGAACGCAGATACGCAGTATTTT
CASSLVAGNADTQYF
>NA|TRBJ1-3|NA|TRBV14|15
TGTGCCAGCAGCCAAGCGCTTAGCTCTGGAAACACCATATATTTT
CASSQALSSGNTIYF
>NA|TRBJ1-2|NA|TRBV6-5|15
TGTGCCAGCAGTAACAACCTTATTTCTGGGACAGGCTACACCTTC
CASSNNLISGTGYTF
>NA|TRBJ2-1|TRBD2|TRBV2|17
TGTGCCAGCTCGCGGGGGGCTACAGGGAGCTCCTACAATGAGCAGTTCTTC
CASSRGATGSSYNEQFF